This TCR beta chain was sequenced in a study of human versus mouse CDR3 diversity and MHC coevolution. Study-level background: Between about 0.6 x 10^7 and 1.8 x 10^7 valid reads came from each sample.

This clone has just a few counts. Losses at the gene ends were 5 bases for V and 3 bases for J; bases not matched to a gene: 5. Per germline, CDR1 MDHEN and CDR2 SYDVKM. The CDR3 is 14 amino acids. Using immunoSEQ multiplex PCR, the repertoire was profiled, and TCRdb retains in-frame clones only, with some absent. The sample consists of about 80,000 clones, 90% to 95% of them appearing once. This sequence joins TRBV28 and TRBJ2-7; TRBD1 matches at 9 bases. What was sequenced was naive CD4+ T cells from blood. Subset reported: CD45RO-negative CD62L-positive naive CD4 T cells. The origin of this receptor is a person aged 25 to 75 in good health. CDR3 coding DNA: TGTGCCAGCAGTCAACCGGGACAGGGCTACGAGCAGTACTTC. This codes for CASSQPGQGYEQYF.